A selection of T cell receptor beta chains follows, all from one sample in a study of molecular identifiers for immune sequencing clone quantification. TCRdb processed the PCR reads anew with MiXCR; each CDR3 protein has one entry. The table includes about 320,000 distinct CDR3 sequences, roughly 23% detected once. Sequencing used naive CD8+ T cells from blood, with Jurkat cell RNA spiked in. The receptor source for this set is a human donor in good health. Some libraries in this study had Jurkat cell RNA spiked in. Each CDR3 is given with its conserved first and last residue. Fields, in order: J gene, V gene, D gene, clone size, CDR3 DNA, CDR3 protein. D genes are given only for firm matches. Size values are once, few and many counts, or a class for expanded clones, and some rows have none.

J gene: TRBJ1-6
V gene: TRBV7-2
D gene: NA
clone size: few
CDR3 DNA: TGTGCCAGCAGCTTAGCGGCCTGGGGTGGTGGATCACCCCTCCACTTT
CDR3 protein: CASSLAAWGGGSPLHF

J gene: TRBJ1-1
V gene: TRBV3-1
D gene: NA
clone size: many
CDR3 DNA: TGTGCCAGCAGCTCATCTGTGGACACTGAAGCTTTCTTT
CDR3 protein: CASSSSVDTEAFF

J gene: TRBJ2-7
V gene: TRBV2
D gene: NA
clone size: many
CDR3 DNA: TGTGCCAGCAGTCCCAAGGAAAGGAGCTCCTACGAGCAGTACTTC
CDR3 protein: CASSPKERSSYEQYF

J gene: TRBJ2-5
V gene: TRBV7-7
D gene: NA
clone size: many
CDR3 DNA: TGTGCTAGCAGCTTTAGTGGGGGCTTCGAGACCCAGTACTTC
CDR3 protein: CASSFSGGFETQYF

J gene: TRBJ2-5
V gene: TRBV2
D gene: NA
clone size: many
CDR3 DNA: TGTGCCAGCGGTCCATGGGAGGCTATACAAGAGACCCAGTACTTC
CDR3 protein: CASGPWEAIQETQYF

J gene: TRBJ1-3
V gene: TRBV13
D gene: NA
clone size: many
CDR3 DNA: TGTGCCAGCTTCCGGGGAAACACCATATATTTT
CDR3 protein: CASFRGNTIYF

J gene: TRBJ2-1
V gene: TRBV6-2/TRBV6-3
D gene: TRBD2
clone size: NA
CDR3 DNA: TGTGCCAGCAGTCCTTTCACTAGCGGGAGTGGAAATGAGCAGTTCTTC
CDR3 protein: CASSPFTSGSGNEQFF

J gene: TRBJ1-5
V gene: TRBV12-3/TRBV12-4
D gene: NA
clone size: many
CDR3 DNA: TGTGCCAGCAGCCCCCCGGGACCTGACAATCAGCCCCAGCATTTT
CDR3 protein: CASSPPGPDNQPQHF

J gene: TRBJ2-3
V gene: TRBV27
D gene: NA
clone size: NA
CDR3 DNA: TGTGCCAGCAGTTTAGATCGGGACCCAGATACGCAGTATTTT
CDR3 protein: CASSLDRDPDTQYF

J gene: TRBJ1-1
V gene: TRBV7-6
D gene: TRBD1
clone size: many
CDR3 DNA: TGTGCCAGCAGCTTGACCACAGGGGGGCTGACTGAAGCTTTCTTT
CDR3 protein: CASSLTTGGLTEAFF

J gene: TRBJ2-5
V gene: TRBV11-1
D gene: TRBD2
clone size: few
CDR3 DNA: TGTGCCAGCAGCCAACCGGGACTAGCGGGAGAAGGCATAGAGACCCAGTACTTC
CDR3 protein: CASSQPGLAGEGIETQYF

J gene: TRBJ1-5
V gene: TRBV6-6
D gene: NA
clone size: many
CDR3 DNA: TGTGCCAGCAGTTATCTGAGCAATCAGCCCCAGCATTTT
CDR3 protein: CASSYLSNQPQHF

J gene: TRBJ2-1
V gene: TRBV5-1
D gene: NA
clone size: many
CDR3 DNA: TGCGCCAGCAGCTTGGCCCAACCGGGACAACCCGGAGGAAATGAGCAGTTCTTC
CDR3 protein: CASSLAQPGQPGGNEQFF

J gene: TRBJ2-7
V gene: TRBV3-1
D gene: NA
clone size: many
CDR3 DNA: TGTGCCAGCAGCCCCGAACAAGGATACCTCTACGAGCAGTACTTC
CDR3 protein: CASSPEQGYLYEQYF

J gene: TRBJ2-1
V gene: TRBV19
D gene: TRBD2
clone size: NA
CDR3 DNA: TGTGCCACCCTAGCGGGTCTTTACAATGAGCAGTTCTTC
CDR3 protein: CATLAGLYNEQFF

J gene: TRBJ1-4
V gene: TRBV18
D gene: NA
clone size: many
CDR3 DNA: TGTGCCAGCTCACCCCTCCGGAACAGCAAGAATGAAAAACTGTTTTTT
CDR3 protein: CASSPLRNSKNEKLFF

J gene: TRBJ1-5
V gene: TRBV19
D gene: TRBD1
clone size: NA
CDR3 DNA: TGTGCCAGTAGTACAGGCACCAGGGGGCATCAGCCCCAGCATTTT
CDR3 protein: CASSTGTRGHQPQHF

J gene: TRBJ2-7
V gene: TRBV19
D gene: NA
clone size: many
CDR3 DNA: TGTGCCAGTAGTACAGGGTTCCTTGGAGAGCAGTACTTC
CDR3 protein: CASSTGFLGEQYF

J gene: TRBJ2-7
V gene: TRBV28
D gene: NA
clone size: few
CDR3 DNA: TGTGCCAGCAGTCTCAGGGGCTCACTCTTCGGTCAGTACTTC
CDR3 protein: CASSLRGSLFGQYF

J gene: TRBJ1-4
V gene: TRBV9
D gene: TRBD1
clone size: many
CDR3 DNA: TGTGCCAGCAGCGCCGGACAGGGGGCGGGTGAAAAACTGTTTTTT
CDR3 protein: CASSAGQGAGEKLFF

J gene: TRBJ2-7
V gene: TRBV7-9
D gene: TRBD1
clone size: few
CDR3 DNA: TGTGCCAGCAGCTCACCGGGACAGGGGGCTCATCGGTACTTC
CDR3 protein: CASSSPGQGAHRYF

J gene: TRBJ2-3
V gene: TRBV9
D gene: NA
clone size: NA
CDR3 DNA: TGTGCCAGCAGCGGGGGAAGGGTGACAGATACGCAGTATTTT
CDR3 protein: CASSGGRVTDTQYF

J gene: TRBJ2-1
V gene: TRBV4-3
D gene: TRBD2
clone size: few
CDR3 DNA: TGCGCCAGCAGCCAAGATATCAGCGGGGGTTACAGTGAGCAGTTCTTC
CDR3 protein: CASSQDISGGYSEQFF